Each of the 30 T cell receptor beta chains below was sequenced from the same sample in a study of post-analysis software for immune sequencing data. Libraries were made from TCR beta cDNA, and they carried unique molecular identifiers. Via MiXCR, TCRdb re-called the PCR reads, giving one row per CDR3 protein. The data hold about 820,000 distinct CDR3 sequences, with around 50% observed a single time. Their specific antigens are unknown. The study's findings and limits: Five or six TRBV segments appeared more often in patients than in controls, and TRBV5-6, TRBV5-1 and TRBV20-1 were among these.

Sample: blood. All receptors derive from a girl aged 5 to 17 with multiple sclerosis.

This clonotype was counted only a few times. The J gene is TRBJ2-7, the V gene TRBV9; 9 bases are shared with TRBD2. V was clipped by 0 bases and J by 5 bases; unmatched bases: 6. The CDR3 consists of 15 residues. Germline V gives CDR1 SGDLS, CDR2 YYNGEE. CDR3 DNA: TGTGCCAGCAGCGTAGGCGGGGGGGCGATAAACGAGCAGTACTTC. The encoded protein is CASSVGGGAINEQYF.

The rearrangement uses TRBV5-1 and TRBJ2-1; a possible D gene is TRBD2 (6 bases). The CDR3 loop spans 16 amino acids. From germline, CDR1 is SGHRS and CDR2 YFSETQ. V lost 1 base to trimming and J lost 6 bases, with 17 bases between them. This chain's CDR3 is CASSLLEGRRSNEQFF. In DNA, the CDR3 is TGCGCCAGCAGCTTGCTGGAGGGCCGTCGGAGCAATGAGCAGTTCTTC. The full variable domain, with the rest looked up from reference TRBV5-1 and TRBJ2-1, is KAGVTQTPRYLIKTRGQQVTLSCSPISGHRSVSWYQQTPGQGLQFLFEYFSETQRNKGNFPGRFSGRQFSNSRSEMNVSTLELGDSALYLCASSLLEGRRSNEQFFGPGTRLTVL.

CDR3 DNA: TGTGCCAGCAGACACAGCGGACAGGGTCGGACTGAAGCTTTCTTT. It specifies CASRHSGQGRTEAFF. The chain links TRBV12-3 or TRBV12-4 to TRBJ1-1; TRBD1 aligns across 8 bases. Trimming took 6 bases from V and 5 from J; bases not matched to a gene: 11. CDR3 length: 15 residues.

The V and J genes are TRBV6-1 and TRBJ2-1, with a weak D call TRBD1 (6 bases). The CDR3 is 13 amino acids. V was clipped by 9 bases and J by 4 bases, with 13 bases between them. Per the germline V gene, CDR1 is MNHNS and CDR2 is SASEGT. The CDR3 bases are TGTGCCAGAACAGGGAAAGGATACAATGAGCAGTTCTTC. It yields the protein CARTGKGYNEQFF.

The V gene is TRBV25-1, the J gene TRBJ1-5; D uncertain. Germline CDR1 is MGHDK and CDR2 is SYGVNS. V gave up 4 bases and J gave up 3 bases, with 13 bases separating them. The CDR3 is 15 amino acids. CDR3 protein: CASSGGGQSNQPQHF. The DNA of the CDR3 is TGTGCCAGCAGTGGGGGTGGGCAGTCCAATCAGCCCCAGCATTTT.

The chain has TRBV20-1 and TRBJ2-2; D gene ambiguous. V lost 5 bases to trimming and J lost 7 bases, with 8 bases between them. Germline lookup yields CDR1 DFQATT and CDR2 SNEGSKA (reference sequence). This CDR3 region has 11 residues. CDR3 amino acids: CSAHSGGELFF. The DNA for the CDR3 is TGCAGTGCTCATAGTGGCGGGGAGCTGTTTTTT.

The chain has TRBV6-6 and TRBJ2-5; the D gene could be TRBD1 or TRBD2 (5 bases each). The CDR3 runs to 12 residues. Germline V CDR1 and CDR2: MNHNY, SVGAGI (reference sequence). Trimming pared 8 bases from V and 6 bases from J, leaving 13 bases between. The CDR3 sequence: CASGTEAQTQYF. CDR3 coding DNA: TGTGCCAGCGGGACGGAGGCGCAGACCCAGTACTTC.

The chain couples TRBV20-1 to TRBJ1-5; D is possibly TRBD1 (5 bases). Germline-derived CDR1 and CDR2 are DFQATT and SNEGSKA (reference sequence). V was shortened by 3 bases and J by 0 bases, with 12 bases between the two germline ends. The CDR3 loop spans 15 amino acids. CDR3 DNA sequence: TGCAGTGCTAGGACGAACAGGATTAGCAATCAGCCCCAGCATTTT. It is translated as CSARTNRISNQPQHF.

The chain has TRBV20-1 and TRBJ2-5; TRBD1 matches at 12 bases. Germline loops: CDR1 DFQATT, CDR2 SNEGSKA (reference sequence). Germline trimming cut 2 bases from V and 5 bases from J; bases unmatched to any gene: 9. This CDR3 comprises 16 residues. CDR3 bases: TGCAGTGCTAGACCCCGGGACAGGGGGCTTGTTGAGACCCAGTACTTC. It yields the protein CSARPRDRGLVETQYF.

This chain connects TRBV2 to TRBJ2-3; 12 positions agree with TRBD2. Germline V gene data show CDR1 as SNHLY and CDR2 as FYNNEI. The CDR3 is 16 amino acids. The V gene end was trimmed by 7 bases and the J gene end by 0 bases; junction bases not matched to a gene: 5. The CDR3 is CASNDLAGGSTDTQYF. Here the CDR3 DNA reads TGTGCCAGCAACGACCTAGCGGGAGGGAGCACAGATACGCAGTATTTT.

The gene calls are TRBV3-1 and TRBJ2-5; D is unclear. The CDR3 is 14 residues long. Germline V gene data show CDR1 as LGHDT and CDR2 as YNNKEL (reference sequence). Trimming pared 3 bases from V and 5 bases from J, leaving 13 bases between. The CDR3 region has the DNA TGTGCCAGCAGCCAGCTGGCCCTGGGGGAGACCCAGTACTTC. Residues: CASSQLALGETQYF.

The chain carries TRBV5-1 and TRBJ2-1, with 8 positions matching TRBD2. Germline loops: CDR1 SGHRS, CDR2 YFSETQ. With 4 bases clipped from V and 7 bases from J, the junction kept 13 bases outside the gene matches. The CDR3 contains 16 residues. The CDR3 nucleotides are TGCGCCAGCAGCCCGATTAGCGGGAAGGCGGGGAATGAGCAGTTCTTC. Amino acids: CASSPISGKAGNEQFF.

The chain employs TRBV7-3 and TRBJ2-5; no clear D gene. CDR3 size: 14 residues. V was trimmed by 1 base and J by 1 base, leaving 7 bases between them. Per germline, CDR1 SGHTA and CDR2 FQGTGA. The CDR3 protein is CASSLMGGQETQYF. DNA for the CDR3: TGTGCCAGCAGCTTAATGGGCGGCCAAGAGACCCAGTACTTC. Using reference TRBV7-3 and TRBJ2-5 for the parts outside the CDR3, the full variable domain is GAGVSQTPSNKVTEKGKYVELRCDPISGHTALYWYRQSLGQGPEFLIYFQGTGAADDSGLPNDRFFAVRPEGSVSTLKIQRTERGDSAVYLCASSLMGGQETQYFGPGTRLLVL.

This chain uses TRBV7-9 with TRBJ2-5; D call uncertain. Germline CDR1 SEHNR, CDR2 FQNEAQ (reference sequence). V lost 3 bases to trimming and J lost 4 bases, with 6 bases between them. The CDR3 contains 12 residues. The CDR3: CASSFSRETQYF. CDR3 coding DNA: TGTGCCAGCAGCTTTAGCCGAGAGACCCAGTACTTC.

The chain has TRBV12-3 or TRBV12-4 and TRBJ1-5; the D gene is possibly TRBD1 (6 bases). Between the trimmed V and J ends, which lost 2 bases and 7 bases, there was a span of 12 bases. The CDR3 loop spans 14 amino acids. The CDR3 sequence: CASSLTGARQPQHF. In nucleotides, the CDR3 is TGTGCCAGCAGTTTAACGGGGGCGCGACAGCCCCAGCATTTT.

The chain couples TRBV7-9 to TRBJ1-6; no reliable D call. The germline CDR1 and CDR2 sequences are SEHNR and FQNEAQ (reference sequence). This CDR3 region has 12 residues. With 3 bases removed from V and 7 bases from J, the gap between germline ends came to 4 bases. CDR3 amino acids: CASSLPNSPLHF. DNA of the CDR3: TGTGCCAGCAGCTTGCCCAATTCACCCCTCCACTTT. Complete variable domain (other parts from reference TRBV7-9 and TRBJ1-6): DTGVSQNPRHKITKRGQNVTFRCDPISEHNRLYWYRQTLGQGPEFLTYFQNEAQLEKSRLLSDRFSAERPKGSFSTLEIQRTEQGDSAMYLCASSLPNSPLHFGNGTRLTVT.

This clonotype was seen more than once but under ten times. The CDR3 DNA sequence: TGCAGTGCTAGAGATGAGGCCCTCGAGCAGTACTTC. This sequence encodes CSARDEALEQYF. This rearrangement joins TRBV20-1 to TRBJ2-4; no clear D. The DNA matches TRBJ2-7 better at its end, which makes the J call doubtful. The CDR3 totals 12 residues. Per the germline V gene, CDR1 is DFQATT and CDR2 is SNEGSKA (reference sequence).

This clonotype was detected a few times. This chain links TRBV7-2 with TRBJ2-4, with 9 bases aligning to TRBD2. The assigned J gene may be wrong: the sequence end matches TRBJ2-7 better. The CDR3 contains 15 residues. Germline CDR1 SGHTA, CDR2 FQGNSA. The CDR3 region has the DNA TGTGCCAGCAGCTTAGTAGCGGGGGAATCCTACGAGCAGTACTTC. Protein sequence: CASSLVAGESYEQYF.

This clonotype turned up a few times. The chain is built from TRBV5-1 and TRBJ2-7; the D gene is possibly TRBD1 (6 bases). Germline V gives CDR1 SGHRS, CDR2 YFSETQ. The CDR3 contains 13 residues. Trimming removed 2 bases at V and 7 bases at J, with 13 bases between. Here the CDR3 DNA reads TGCGCCAGCAGCTTTCAGGGGCTACGGGAGCAGTACTTC. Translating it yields CASSFQGLREQYF.

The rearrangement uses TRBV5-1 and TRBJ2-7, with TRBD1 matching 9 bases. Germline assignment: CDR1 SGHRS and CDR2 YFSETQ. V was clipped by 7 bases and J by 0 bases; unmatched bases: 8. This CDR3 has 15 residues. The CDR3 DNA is TGCGCCAGCTCAAAGGGGACAGGGACCTCCTACGAGCAGTACTTC. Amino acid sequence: CASSKGTGTSYEQYF.

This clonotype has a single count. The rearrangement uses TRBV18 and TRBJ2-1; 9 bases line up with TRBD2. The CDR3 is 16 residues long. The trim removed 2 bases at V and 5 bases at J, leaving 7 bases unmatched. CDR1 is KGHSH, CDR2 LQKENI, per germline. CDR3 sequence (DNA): TGTGCCAGCTCACCAGTGCTAGCGGGACCCAACAATGAGCAGTTCTTC. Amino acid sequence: CASSPVLAGPNNEQFF.

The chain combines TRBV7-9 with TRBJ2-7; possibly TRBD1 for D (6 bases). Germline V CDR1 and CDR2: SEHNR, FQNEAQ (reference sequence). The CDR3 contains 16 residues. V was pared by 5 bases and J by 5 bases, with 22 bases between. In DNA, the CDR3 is TGTGCCAGCAGCACTCCAGGGGAACTTTCCCCCGACGAGCAGTACTTC. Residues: CASSTPGELSPDEQYF.

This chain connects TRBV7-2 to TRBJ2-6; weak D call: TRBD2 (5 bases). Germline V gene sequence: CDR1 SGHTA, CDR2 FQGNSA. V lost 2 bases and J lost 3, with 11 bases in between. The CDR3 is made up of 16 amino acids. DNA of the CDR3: TGTGCCAGCAGCTTAATGCGGGCATTTGGGGCCAACGTCCTGACTTTC. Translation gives CASSLMRAFGANVLTF.

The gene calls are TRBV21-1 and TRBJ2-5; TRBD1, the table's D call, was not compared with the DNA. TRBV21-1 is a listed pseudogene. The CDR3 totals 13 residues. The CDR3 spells CASSNQGQETQYF. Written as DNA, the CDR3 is TGTGCCAGCAGCAACCAGGGGCAAGAGACCCAGTACTTC.

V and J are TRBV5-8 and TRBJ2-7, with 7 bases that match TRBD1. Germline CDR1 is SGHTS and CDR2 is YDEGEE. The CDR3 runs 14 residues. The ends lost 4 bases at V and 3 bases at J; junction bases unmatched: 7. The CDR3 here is CASSKGQRIYEQYF. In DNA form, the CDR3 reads TGTGCCAGCAGCAAGGGACAGAGGATCTACGAGCAGTACTTC.

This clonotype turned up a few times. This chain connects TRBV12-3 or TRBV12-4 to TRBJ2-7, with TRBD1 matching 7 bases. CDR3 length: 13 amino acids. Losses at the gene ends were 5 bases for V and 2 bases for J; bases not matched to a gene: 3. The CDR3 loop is CASSNRGPYEQYF. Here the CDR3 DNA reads TGTGCCAGCAGTAACAGGGGACCCTACGAGCAGTACTTC.

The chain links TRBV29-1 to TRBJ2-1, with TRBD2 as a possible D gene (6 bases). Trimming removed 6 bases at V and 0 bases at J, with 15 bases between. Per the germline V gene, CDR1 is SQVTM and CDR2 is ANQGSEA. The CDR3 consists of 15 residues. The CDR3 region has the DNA TGCAGCGTGGGGACTGGACTTAGCTCCTACAATGAGCAGTTCTTC. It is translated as CSVGTGLSSYNEQFF.

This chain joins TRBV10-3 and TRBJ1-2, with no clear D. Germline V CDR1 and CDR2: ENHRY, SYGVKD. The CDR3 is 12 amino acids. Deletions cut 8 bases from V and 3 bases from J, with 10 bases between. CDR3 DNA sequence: TGTGCCATCCCATCTGGAGACTATGGCTACACCTTC. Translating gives CAIPSGDYGYTF.

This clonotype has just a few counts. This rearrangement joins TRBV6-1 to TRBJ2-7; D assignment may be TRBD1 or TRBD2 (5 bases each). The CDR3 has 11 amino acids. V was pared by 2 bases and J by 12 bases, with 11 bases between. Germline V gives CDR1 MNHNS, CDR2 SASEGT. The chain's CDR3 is CASSELAGTYF. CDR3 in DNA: TGTGCCAGCAGTGAACTTGCCGGGACGTACTTC.

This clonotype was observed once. The chain's CDR3 is CSAMSSGGTSYNEQYF. In nucleotides, the CDR3 is TGCAGTGCTATGTCTAGCGGGGGGACCTCCTACAATGAGCAGTACTTC. The chain carries TRBV20-1 and TRBJ2-7; 11 bases map to TRBD2. The V gene's germline CDR1 is DFQATT and CDR2 SNEGSKA (reference sequence). The CDR3 covers 16 residues. Losses at the gene ends were 4 bases for V and 7 bases for J; bases not matched to a gene: 15.